This T cell receptor beta chain was obtained from a study of radiotherapy plus CTLA-4 blockade in lung cancer. Findings and limits, study-wide: The best predictor of response was reported to be early blood T cell clone dynamics, with interferon-beta. Clones of tumor-derived TCRs expanded in blood after radiotherapy plus ipilimumab.

Here immunoSEQ multiplex PCR was the method, and the copy in TCRdb shows in-frame clones only, minus some. The sample includes about 100,000 clones, about 83% of them seen just once. Per the germline V gene, CDR1 is MDHEN and CDR2 is SYDVKM. This CDR3 contains 11 residues. Trimming pared 3 bases from V and 8 bases from J, leaving 7 bases between. Comment on this clone: What it recognizes is unknown.

The sample consisted of peripheral blood, taken from a patient treated with radiotherapy plus ipilimumab. This sequence was found in a human donor with non-small cell lung cancer who had stable disease on radiotherapy plus ipilimumab. This chain uses TRBV28 with TRBJ1-1; weak D call: TRBD1 (6 bases). The CDR3 sequence: CASSFDREAFF. CDR3 in DNA: TGTGCCAGCAGTTTTGACAGGGAAGCTTTCTTT.